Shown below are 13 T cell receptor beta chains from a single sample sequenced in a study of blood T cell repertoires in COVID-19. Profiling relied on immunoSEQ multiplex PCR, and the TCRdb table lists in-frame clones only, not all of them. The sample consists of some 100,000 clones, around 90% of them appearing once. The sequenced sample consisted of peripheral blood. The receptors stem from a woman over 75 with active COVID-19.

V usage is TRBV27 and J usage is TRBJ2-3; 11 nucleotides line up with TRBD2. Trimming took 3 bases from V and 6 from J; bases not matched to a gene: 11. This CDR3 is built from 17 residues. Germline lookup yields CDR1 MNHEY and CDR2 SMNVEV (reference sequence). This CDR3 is CASSLHLAGGGGDTQYF. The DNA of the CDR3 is TGTGCCAGCAGTTTGCACCTAGCGGGAGGAGGTGGGGATACGCAGTATTTT.

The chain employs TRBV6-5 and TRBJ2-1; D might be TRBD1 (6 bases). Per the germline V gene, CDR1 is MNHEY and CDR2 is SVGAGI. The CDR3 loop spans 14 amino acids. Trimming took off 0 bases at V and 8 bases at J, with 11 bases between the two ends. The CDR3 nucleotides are TGTGCCAGCAGTTACTCAACAGGGTGGGATGAGCAGTTCTTC. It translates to CASSYSTGWDEQFF.

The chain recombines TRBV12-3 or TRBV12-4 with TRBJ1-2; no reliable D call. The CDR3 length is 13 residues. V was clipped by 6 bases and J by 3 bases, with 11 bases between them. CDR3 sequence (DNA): TGTGCCAGCAGGCTAGAGACGGACTATGGCTACACCTTC. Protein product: CASRLETDYGYTF.

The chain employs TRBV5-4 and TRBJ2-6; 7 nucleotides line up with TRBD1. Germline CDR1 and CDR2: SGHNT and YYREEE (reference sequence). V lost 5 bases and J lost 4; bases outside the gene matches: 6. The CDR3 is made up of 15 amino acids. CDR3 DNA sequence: TGTGCCAGCAGGACGACAGGGCACGGGGCCAACGTCCTGACTTTC. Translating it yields CASRTTGHGANVLTF.

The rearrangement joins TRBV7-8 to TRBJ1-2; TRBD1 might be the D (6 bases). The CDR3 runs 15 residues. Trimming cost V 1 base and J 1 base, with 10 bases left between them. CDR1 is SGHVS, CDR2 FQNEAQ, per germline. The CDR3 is CASSLGQGLNYGYTF. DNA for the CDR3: TGTGCCAGCAGCTTAGGGCAGGGGCTTAACTATGGCTACACCTTC.

The CDR3 sequence: CASSFGQGAETQYF. CDR3 bases: TGTGCCAGCAGCTTCGGACAGGGGGCAGAGACCCAGTACTTC. V usage is TRBV7-9 and J usage is TRBJ2-5, with 11 nucleotides matching TRBD1. Trimming at V came to 3 bases and at J to 4 bases, leaving 1 base not matched to a gene. This CDR3 is built from 14 residues. Germline-derived CDR1 and CDR2 are SEHNR and FQNEAQ (reference sequence).

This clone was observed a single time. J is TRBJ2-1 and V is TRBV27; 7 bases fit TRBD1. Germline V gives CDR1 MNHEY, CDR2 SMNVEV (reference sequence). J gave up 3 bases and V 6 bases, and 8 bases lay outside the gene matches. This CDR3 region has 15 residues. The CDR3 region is CASREGQAGYNEQFF. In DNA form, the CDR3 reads TGTGCCAGCAGGGAAGGACAGGCCGGCTACAATGAGCAGTTCTTC.

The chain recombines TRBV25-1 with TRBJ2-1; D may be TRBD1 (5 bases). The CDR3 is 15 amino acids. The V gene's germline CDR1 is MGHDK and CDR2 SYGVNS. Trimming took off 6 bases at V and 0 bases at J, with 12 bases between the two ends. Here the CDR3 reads CASRGRTSSYNEQFF. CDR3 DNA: TGTGCCAGCAGGGGGCGGACCAGCTCCTACAATGAGCAGTTCTTC.

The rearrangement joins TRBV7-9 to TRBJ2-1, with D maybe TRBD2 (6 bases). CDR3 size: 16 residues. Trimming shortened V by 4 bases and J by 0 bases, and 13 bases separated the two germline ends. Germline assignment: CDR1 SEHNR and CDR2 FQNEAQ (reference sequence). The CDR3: CASSSSRGGSYNEQFF. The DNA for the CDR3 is TGTGCCAGCAGCTCCTCTAGGGGAGGCTCCTACAATGAGCAGTTCTTC.

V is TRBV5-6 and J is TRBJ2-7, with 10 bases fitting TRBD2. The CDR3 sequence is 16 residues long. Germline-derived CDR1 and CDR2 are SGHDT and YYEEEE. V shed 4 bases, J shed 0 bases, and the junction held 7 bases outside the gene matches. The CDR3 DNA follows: TGTGCCAGCAGCGGAATAGCGGGAGGCGACTCCTACGAGCAGTACTTC. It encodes CASSGIAGGDSYEQYF.

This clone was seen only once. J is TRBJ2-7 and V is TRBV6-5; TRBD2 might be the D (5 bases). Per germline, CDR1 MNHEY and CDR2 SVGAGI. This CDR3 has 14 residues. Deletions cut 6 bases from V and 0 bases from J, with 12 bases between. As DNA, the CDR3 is TGTGCCAGCAGGCCGGGGTGGAGCTCCTACGAGCAGTACTTC. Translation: CASRPGWSSYEQYF.

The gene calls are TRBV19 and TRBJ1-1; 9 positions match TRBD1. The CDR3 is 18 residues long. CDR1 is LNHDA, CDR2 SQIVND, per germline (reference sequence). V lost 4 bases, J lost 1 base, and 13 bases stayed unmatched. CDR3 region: CASSKQGARGPSNTEAFF. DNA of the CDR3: TGTGCCAGTAGTAAACAGGGGGCGAGAGGCCCGTCGAACACTGAAGCTTTCTTT.

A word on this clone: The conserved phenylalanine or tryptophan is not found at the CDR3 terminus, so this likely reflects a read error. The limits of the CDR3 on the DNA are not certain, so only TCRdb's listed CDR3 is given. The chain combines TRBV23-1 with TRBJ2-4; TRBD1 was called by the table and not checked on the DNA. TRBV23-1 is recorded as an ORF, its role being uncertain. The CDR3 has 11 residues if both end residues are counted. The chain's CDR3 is CASSHPGQPVI.